The rows below give T cell receptor beta chains drawn from one sample of a study of blood T cell repertoires in COVID-19. Method: immunoSEQ multiplex PCR; TCRdb's copy keeps in-frame clones and lacks some. The top ten clones hold roughly 1.2% of a sample with over 300,000 clones, around 89% of them seen once. The sample consisted of peripheral blood. The receptor source for this set is a man aged 40-49 years with acute or convalescent COVID-19. Each CDR3 is given with its conserved first and last residue. The D gene is left open where the match is weak. Size is omitted from some rows. Given values are once, few, many or a class for expanded clones.

j_call d_call clone_size v_call cdr3_nt cdr3_aa
TRBJ2-3 TRBD2 once TRBV4-1 TGCGCCAGCAGCCAAGGAACTAGCGGGAGGGCCACAGATACGCAGTATTTT CASSQGTSGRATDTQYF
TRBJ2-7 TRBD1 - TRBV19 TGTGCCAGTAGTATGGGACAGGGGAGGCCATACGAGCAGTACTTC CASSMGQGRPYEQYF
TRBJ1-1 - - TRBV27 TGTGCCAGCAGTTTTGGGGAGATGAACACTGAAGCTTTCTTT CASSFGEMNTEAFF
TRBJ1-6 TRBD1 - TRBV23-1 TGCGCCAGCCCTCGGGACAGAAAAAGCTCCTATAATTCACCCCTCCACTTT CASPRDRKSSYNSPLHF
TRBJ1-2 - - TRBV5-6 TGTGCCAGCAGCTTGGGTGTTCCAGGCGGCTACACCTTC CASSLGVPGGYTF
TRBJ1-6 - once TRBV4-2 TGTGCCAGCAGCCAAGATCGTGAGGGGGGGGAAAATTCACCCCTCCACTTT CASSQDREGGENSPLHF
TRBJ2-7 - - TRBV11-3 TGTGCCAGCAGCTTAGAACTCAGGTTCCACGAGCAGTACTTC CASSLELRFHEQYF
TRBJ1-1 TRBD1 - TRBV6-6 TGTGCCAGCAGTTACTACAGGGGGATGAACACTGAAGCTTTCTTT CASSYYRGMNTEAFF
TRBJ1-2 - - TRBV5-6 TGTGCCAGCAGCTTGGTAACAGTCAACTATGGCTACACCTTC CASSLVTVNYGYTF
TRBJ1-4 - - TRBV3-1/TRBV3-2 TGTGCCAGCAGCTCGCACACCGGGACAACTAATGAAAAACTGTTTTTT CASSSHTGTTNEKLFF
TRBJ1-1 TRBD1 - TRBV12-3/TRBV12-4 TGTGCCAGCAGTGTACAGGGGGCGACTGAAGCTTTCTTT CASSVQGATEAFF
TRBJ1-5 - - TRBV6-4 TGTGCCAGCAGTGGCGAACCGGGGGGTCAGCCCCAGCATTTT CASSGEPGGQPQHF
TRBJ1-5 - - TRBV5-4 TGTGCCAGCAGCCACAGGGACAGCAATCAGCCCCAGCATTTT CASSHRDSNQPQHF
TRBJ1-6 TRBD1 - TRBV6-6 TGTGCCAGCAGTTACTCGAGGGACAGGGGTTTACCCCTCCACTTT CASSYSRDRGLPLHF
TRBJ1-3 TRBD1 - TRBV19 TGTGCCAGCCACCCCCTCGACAGGGGCTCCTCTGGAAACACCATATATTTT CASHPLDRGSSGNTIYF
TRBJ2-3 - - TRBV9 TGTGCCAGCAGCGTAGGGGCGGGGTACACAGATACGCAGTATTTT CASSVGAGYTDTQYF
TRBJ1-1 - - TRBV30 TGTGCCTGGAGTTTTGAGGGCCTCGGAGCTTTCTTT CAWSFEGLGAFF
TRBJ1-2 TRBD1 - TRBV9 TGTGCCAGCAGTCAAAGTCGTAAGACAGGGGGCCCCCGGGGAGAGGGCTACACCTTC CASSQSRKTGGPRGEGYTF
TRBJ1-2 - few TRBV29-1 TGCAGCGTTGAAGATTGGACAGTTAGTGGCTACACCTTC CSVEDWTVSGYTF